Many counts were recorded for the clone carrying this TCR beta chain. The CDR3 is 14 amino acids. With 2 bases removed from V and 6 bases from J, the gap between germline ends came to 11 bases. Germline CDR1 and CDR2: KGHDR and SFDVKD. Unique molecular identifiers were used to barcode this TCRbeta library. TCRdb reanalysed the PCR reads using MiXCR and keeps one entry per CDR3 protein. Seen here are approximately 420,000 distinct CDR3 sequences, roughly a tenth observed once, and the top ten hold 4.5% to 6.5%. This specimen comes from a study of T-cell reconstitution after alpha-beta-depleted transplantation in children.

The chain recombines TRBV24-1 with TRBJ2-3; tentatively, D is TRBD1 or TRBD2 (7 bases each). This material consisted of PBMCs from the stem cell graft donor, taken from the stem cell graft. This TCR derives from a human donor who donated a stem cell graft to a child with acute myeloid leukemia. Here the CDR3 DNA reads TGTGCCACCAGTGATTCAGGGGGAGGGGATACGCAGTATTTT. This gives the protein CATSDSGGGDTQYF.